The next 7 T cell receptor beta chains were all read from a single sample in a study of spatial heterogeneity in lung cancer. Whole-study findings and limits: Higher tumor mutation counts went along with higher counts of expanded intratumoral alpha and beta TCRs.

No antigens are known for them. TCRdb fed the 5' RACE reads into MiXCR, producing one record per CDR3 protein. The data contain some 2,700 distinct CDR3 sequences, over 25% of them singletons. Time point defined: sample taken at primary tumor resection. The source was lung tumor tissue, collected at surgery. The receptors stem from a female donor with early-stage non-small cell lung cancer.

V gene TRBV5-1 combines with J gene TRBJ2-2; either TRBD1 or TRBD2 may fit D (5 bases each). V lost 4 bases, J lost 1 base, and 14 bases lay in between. In germline, CDR1 is SGHRS, CDR2 YFSETQ. CDR3 length: 16 residues. As DNA, the CDR3 is TGCGCCAGCAGCCCACCGGGACGGATGAACACCGGGGAGCTGTTTTTT. As protein: CASSPPGRMNTGELFF.

This clonotype was observed a few times. This chain uses TRBV4-1 with TRBJ2-7; D not certain. CDR1 is MGHRA, CDR2 YSYEKL, per germline. The CDR3 has 13 residues. V lost 0 bases, J lost 5 bases, and 8 bases lay in between. DNA for the CDR3: TGCGCCAGCAGCCAAGACTTGGGCCACGAGCAGTACTTC. It encodes CASSQDLGHEQYF.

By share, this clonotype ranks as large. V gene TRBV2 combines with J gene TRBJ2-2; D remains ambiguous. The CDR3 extends over 11 amino acids. Between the trimmed V and J ends, which lost 7 bases and 3 bases, there was a span of 3 bases. Germline V gene data show CDR1 as SNHLY and CDR2 as FYNNEI. The CDR3 reads CASTYTGELFF. In DNA form, the CDR3 reads TGTGCCAGCACCTACACCGGGGAGCTGTTTTTT.

This clonotype qualifies as medium-sized. V usage is TRBV19 and J usage is TRBJ2-2, with D unresolved. The CDR3 is 14 amino acids. With 6 bases removed from V and 0 bases from J, the gap between germline ends came to 8 bases. Germline values: CDR1 LNHDA, CDR2 SQIVND (reference sequence). The DNA of the CDR3 is TGTGCCAGTAGCTTTTCCGCGAACACCGGGGAGCTGTTTTTT. This sequence encodes CASSFSANTGELFF.

This clonotype is deemed medium-sized (0.01 to 0.1%). This chain uses TRBV6-2 or TRBV6-3 with TRBJ2-3; the D is unclear. The germline gives CDR1 MNHEY, CDR2 SVGEGT. The germline V and J ends were trimmed by 4 bases and 5 bases, with 7 bases remaining between them. The CDR3 has 12 amino acids. The CDR3 DNA reads as TGTGCCAGCAGTTCCAGCGAAGATACGCAGTATTTT. This translates into CASSSSEDTQYF.

A single count supports this clonotype. CDR3 sequence (DNA): TGTGCCAGCAGGTCGACAGGGGTTAGCGACGAGCAGTACTTC. Amino acid sequence: CASRSTGVSDEQYF. The rearrangement joins TRBV28 to TRBJ2-7; 8 nucleotides agree with TRBD1. CDR3 size: 14 residues. Looked up from germline, CDR1 is MDHEN and CDR2 is SYDVKM. Germline trimming cut 6 bases from V and 5 bases from J; bases unmatched to any gene: 9. Based on the CDR3 plus reference TRBV28 and TRBJ2-7, the full variable domain is DVKVTQSSRYLVKRTGEKVFLECVQDMDHENMFWYRQDPGLGLRLIYFSYDVKMKEKGDIPEGYSVSREKKERFSLILESASTNQTSMYLCASRSTGVSDEQYFGPGTRLTVT.

Relative to its sample, this clonotype is large. The V gene is TRBV11-3, the J gene TRBJ2-4, with 7 bases fitting TRBD1. The CDR3 extends over 13 amino acids. Trimming cost V 4 bases and J 8 bases; bases outside gene matches: 5. CDR1 and CDR2 from the germline V gene are SGHNT and YENEEA. In DNA form, the CDR3 reads TGTGCCAGCAGCTCCGAGCAGGGGGACATTCAGTACTTC. It specifies CASSSEQGDIQYF.